This TCR beta chain was recovered during a study of blood T cell repertoires in COVID-19. On the study more broadly: T cells, B-cell-depleted T cells, or PBMCs supplied cDNA or gDNA.

CDR1 is SGHVS and CDR2 is FNYEAQ in the germline V gene. The CDR3 extends over 17 amino acids. The V end was cut by 1 base, the J end by 2 bases, with 16 bases between. Original handling: Using reference gene primer amplification, nucleated cell counts were estimated. Measured with immunoSEQ multiplex PCR; TCRdb has only the in-frame clones, and not every one. From that table come the V and J calls and clone size; the DNA was used to work out D and trimming. The sample has around 250,000 clones, just under 90% seen once; the top ten hold just over 0.85%. The sequence was collected from a man aged 50 to 60 who had been exposed to COVID-19. The rearrangement joins TRBV7-6 to TRBJ2-3; a possible D gene is TRBD2 (7 bases). Specimen: PBMCs or T cells enriched from blood (not recorded which). The CDR3 loop reads CASSLVGTGGYTDTQYF. The CDR3 region has the DNA TGTGCCAGCAGCTTAGTCGGGACGGGGGGCTACACAGATACGCAGTATTTT.